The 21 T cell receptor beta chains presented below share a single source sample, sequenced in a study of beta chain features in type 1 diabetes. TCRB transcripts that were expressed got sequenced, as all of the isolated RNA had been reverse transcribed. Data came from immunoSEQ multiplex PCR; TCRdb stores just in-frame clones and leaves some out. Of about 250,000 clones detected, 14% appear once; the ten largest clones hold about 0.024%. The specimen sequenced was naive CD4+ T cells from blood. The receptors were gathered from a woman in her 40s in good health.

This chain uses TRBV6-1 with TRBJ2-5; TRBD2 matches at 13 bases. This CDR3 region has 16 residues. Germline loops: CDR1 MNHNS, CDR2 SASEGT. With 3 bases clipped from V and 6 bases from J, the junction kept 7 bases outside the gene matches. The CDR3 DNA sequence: TGTGCCAGCAGTGATCCACTAGCGGGGGGGCCCAAGACCCAGTACTTC. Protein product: CASSDPLAGGPKTQYF.

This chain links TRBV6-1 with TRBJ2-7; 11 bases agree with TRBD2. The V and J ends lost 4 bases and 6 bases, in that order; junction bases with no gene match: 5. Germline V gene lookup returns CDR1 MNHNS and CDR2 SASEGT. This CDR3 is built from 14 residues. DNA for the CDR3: TGTGCCAGCAGTGCACTAGCGGGGGCCCGCGAGCAGTACTTC. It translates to CASSALAGAREQYF.

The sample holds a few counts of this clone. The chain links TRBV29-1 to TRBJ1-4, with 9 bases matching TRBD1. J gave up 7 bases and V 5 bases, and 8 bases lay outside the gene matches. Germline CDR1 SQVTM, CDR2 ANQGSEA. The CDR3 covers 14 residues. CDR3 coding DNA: TGCAGCGTTTCGTGGACAGGGGTGGGTGAAAAACTGTTTTTT. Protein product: CSVSWTGVGEKLFF. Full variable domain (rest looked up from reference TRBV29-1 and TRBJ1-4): SAVISQKPSRDICQRGTSLTIQCQVDSQVTMMFWYRQQPGQSLTLIATANQGSEATYESGFVIDKFPISRPNLTFSTLTVSNMSPEDSSIYLCSVSWTGVGEKLFFGSGTQLSVL.

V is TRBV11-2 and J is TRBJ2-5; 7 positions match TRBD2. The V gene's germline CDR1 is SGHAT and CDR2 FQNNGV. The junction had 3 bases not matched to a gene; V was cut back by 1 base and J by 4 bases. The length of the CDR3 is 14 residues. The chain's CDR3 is CASSLVGGGETQYF. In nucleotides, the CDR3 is TGTGCCAGCAGCTTAGTTGGGGGGGGAGAGACCCAGTACTTC.

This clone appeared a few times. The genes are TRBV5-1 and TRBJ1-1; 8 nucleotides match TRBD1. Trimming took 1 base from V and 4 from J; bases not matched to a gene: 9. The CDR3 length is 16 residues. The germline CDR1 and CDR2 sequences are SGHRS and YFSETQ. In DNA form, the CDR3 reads TGCGCCAGCAGCTTGACCTGGCAGGGGGCCCCCACTGAAGCTTTCTTT. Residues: CASSLTWQGAPTEAFF.

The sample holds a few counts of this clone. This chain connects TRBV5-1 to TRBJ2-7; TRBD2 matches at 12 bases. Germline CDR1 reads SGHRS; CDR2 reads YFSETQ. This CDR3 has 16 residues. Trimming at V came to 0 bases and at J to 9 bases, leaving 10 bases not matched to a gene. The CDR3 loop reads CASSLEGLAGQSVQYF. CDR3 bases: TGCGCCAGCAGCTTGGAGGGACTAGCGGGTCAGAGCGTGCAGTACTTC.

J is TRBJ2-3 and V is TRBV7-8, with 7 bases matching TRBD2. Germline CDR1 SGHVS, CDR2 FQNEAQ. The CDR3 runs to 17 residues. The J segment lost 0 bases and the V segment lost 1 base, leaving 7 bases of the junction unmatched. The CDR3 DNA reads TGTGCCAGCAGCTTAGGAGCCAGCGGGGTCAGCACAGATACGCAGTATTTT. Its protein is CASSLGASGVSTDTQYF.

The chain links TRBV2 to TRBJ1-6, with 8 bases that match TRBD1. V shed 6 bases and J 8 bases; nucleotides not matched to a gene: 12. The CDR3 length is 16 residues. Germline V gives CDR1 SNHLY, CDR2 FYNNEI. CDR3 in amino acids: CASRERGDRGYSPLHF. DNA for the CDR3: TGTGCCAGCAGAGAACGGGGAGACAGGGGTTATTCACCCCTCCACTTT.

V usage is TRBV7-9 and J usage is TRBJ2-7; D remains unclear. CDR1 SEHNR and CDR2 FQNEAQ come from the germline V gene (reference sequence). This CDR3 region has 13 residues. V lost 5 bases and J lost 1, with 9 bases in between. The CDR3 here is CASSARSSYEQYF. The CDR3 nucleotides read TGTGCCAGCAGCGCGAGGTCTTCCTACGAGCAGTACTTC.

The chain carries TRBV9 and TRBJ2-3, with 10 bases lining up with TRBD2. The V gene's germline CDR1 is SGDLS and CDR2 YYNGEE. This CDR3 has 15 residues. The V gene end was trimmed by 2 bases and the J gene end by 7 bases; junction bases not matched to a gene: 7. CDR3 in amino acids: CASSVTGTSAYTQYF. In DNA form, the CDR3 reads TGTGCCAGCAGCGTCACCGGGACTAGCGCATATACGCAGTATTTT.

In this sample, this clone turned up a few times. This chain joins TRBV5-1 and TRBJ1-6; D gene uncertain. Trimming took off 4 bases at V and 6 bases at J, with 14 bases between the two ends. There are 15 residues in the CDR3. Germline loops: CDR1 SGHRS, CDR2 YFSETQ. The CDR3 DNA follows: TGCGCCAGCAGCACCCCCGAGGGTGGTAATTCACCCCTCCACTTT. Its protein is CASSTPEGGNSPLHF.

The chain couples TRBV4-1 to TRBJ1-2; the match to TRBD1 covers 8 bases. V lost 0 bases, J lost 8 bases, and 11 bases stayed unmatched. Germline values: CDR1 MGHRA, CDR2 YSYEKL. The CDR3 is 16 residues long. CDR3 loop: CASSQDMQGAGRGYTF. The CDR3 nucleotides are TGCGCCAGCAGCCAAGATATGCAGGGGGCGGGGAGAGGCTACACCTTC.

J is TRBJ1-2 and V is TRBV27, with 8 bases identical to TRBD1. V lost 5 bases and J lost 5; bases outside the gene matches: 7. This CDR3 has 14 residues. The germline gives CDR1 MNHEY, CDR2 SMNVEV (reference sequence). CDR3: CASSLGQGRYGYTF. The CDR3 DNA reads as TGTGCCAGCAGTCTCGGACAGGGAAGATATGGCTACACCTTC.

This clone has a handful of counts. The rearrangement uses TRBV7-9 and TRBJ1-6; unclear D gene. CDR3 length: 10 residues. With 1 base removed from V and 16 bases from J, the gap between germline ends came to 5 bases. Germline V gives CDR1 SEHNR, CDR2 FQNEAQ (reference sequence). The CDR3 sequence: CASSLDSLHF. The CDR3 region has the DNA TGTGCCAGCAGCTTAGACAGTCTCCACTTT.

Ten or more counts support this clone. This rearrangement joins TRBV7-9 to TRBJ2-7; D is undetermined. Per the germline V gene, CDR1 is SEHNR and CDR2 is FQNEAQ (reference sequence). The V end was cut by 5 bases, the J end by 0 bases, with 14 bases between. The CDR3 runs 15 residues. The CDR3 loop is CASSPIPSSSYEQYF. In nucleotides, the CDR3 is TGTGCCAGCAGCCCCATCCCGTCGAGCTCCTACGAGCAGTACTTC.

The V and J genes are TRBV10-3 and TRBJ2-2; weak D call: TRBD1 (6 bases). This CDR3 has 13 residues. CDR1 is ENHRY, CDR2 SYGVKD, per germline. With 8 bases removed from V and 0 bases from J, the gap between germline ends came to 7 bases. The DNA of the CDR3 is TGTGCCATCGGGACAACGAACACCGGGGAGCTGTTTTTT. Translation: CAIGTTNTGELFF.

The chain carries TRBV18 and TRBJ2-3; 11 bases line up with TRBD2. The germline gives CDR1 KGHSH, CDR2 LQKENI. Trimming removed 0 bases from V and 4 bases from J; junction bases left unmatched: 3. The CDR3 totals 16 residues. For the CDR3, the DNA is TGTGCCAGCTCACCACCGTCGGGACTAGCGGCAGATACGCAGTATTTT. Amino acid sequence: CASSPPSGLAADTQYF.

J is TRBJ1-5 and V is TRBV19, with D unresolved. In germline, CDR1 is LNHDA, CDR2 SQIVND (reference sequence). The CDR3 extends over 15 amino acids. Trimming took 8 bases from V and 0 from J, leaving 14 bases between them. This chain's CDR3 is CASAPSPYSNQPQHF. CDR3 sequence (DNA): TGTGCCAGTGCGCCTTCCCCCTATAGCAATCAGCCCCAGCATTTT.

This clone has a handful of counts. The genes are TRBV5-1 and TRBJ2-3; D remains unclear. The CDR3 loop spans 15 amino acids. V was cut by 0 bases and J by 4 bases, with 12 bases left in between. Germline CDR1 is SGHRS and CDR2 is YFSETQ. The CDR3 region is CASSLAVSAPDTQYF. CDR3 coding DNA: TGCGCCAGCAGCTTGGCCGTCAGTGCTCCAGATACGCAGTATTTT.

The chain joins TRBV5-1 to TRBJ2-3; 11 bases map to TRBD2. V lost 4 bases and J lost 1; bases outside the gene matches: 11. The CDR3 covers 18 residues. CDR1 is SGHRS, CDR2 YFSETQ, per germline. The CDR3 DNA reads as TGCGCCAGCAGCGACCTAGCGGGGGGCTCTGGGGGCACAGATACGCAGTATTTT. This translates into CASSDLAGGSGGTDTQYF.

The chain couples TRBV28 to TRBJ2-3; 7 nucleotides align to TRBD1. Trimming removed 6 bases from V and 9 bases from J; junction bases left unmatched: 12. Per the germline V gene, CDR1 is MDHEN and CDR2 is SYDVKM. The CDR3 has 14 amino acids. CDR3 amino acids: CASSRQGSLSTQYF. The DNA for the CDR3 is TGTGCCAGCAGCCGACAGGGCAGTCTAAGCACGCAGTATTTT.